The source of this T cell receptor beta chain is a study of OX40 agonist ivuxolimab in advanced cancers. Across the whole study: Ivuxolimab, which is an agonistic anti-OX40 (CD134) antibody, was administered to the patients. People in dose escalation had one of these cancers: hepatocellular carcinoma, melanoma, renal cell or head and neck cancer. Participants averaged around 60 years of age (range about 23 to 80) and were around 80% male.

The method was immunoSEQ multiplex PCR; TCRdb's version includes in-frame clones alone and lacks a portion of them. In the table there are 55,000 to 80,000 clones, approximately 86% of which are singletons. The CDR3 is 15 amino acids. In germline, CDR1 is SGHDN, CDR2 FVKESK. Trimming removed 6 bases at V and 0 bases at J, with 12 bases between. The V and J genes are TRBV14 and TRBJ2-1; D not certain. This TCR was recovered from an adult with an advanced solid tumor such as melanoma, head and neck, liver or kidney cancer. The sample consisted of CD4+ or CD8+ T cells sorted from blood, taken in a trial of the OX40 agonist ivuxolimab. The CDR3 reads CASRNTAHSYNEQFF. In DNA, the CDR3 is TGTGCCAGCAGGAACACGGCTCACTCCTACAATGAGCAGTTCTTC.